These T cell receptor beta chains were read from a single sample in a study of blood T cell repertoires in COVID-19. Data came from immunoSEQ multiplex PCR; TCRdb stores just in-frame clones and leaves some out. The repertoire holds about 18,000 clones, with 75% to 90% as singletons. Material for sequencing was peripheral blood. These receptors all stem from a man aged 80 or over with acute or convalescent COVID-19. Each CDR3 is given with its conserved first and last residue. The D gene is left open where the match is weak. The size field is filled for only some rows; it gives once, few, many or a size class.

clone_size,d_call,j_call,v_call,cdr3_aa,cdr3_nt
NA,NA,TRBJ1-5,TRBV9,CASSVSFNQPQHF,TGTGCCAGCAGCGTATCGTTCAATCAGCCCCAGCATTTT
NA,NA,TRBJ1-1,TRBV6-6,CASSYAGGTEAFF,TGTGCCAGCAGTTACGCGGGGGGAACTGAAGCTTTCTTT
once,TRBD1,TRBJ1-2,TRBV19,CASTATGLGYTF,TGTGCCAGTACCGCGACAGGGCTCGGCTACACCTTC
once,NA,TRBJ1-2,TRBV27,CASTPSWQRMYGYTF,TGTGCCAGCACCCCTTCTTGGCAGCGGATGTATGGCTACACCTTC
once,TRBD1,TRBJ1-5,TRBV5-6,CASSLSPRTGVSNQPQHF,TGTGCCAGCAGCTTGAGTCCGAGGACAGGGGTTAGCAATCAGCCCCAGCATTTT
NA,NA,TRBJ1-5,TRBV5-1,CASSLDSYQPQHF,TGCGCCAGCAGCTTGGACAGCTATCAGCCCCAGCATTTT
once,TRBD1,TRBJ2-2,TRBV6-5,CASSAQGASAGELFF,TGTGCCAGCAGCGCTCAGGGGGCGAGTGCCGGGGAGCTGTTTTTT
NA,NA,TRBJ1-2,TRBV6-5,CASHEGGAGYGYTF,TGTGCCAGCCATGAGGGGGGGGCCGGCTATGGCTACACCTTC
NA,NA,TRBJ2-5,TRBV7-6,CASAWKGVQETQYF,TGTGCCAGCGCCTGGAAGGGGGTCCAAGAGACCCAGTACTTC
once,TRBD2,TRBJ2-5,TRBV7-2,CASSLLAGESTQYF,TGTGCCAGCAGCTTACTAGCGGGAGAGTCGACCCAGTACTTC
once,NA,TRBJ1-2,TRBV20-1,CSAATGSGYTF,TGCAGTGCCGCGACAGGTTCTGGCTACACCTTC
NA,TRBD2,TRBJ2-3,TRBV5-4,CASSLRSGASTDTQYF,TGTGCCAGCAGCTTGAGGAGCGGGGCTAGCACAGATACGCAGTATTTT
NA,TRBD2,TRBJ2-1,TRBV6-2/TRBV6-3,CASSTGTSGGDEQFF,TGTGCCAGCAGTACCGGGACTAGCGGGGGTGATGAGCAGTTCTTC
NA,TRBD1,TRBJ1-1,TRBV7-8,CASSLGQGGMNTEAFF,TGTGCCAGCAGCTTGGGACAGGGAGGGATGAACACTGAAGCTTTCTTT
NA,NA,TRBJ2-7,TRBV5-1,CASSLARRAEQYF,TGCGCCAGCAGCTTGGCGAGGCGGGCCGAGCAGTACTTC
NA,NA,TRBJ2-5,TRBV5-5,CASSFERYQETQYF,TGTGCCAGCAGCTTCGAACGGTACCAAGAGACCCAGTACTTC
NA,NA,TRBJ2-6,TRBV18,CASSPTGTGANVLTF,TGTGCCAGCTCACCCACCGGGACTGGGGCCAACGTCCTGACTTTC
NA,NA,TRBJ1-1,TRBV6-2/TRBV6-3,CASSYTNRFNTEAFF,TGTGCCAGCAGTTACACGAACAGGTTCAACACTGAAGCTTTCTTT
few,TRBD2,TRBJ2-1,TRBV3-1/TRBV3-2,CASSQVTSGVNEQFF,TGTGCCAGCAGCCAAGTGACTAGCGGGGTAAATGAGCAGTTCTTC
NA,NA,TRBJ1-1,TRBV5-4,CASSLDQYAEAFF,TGTGCCAGCAGCTTGGACCAGTACGCTGAAGCTTTCTTT
NA,TRBD1,TRBJ2-7,TRBV5-1,CASNRDRPYEQYF,TGCGCCAGCAACCGGGACAGACCCTACGAGCAGTACTTC
NA,TRBD2,TRBJ2-5,TRBV4-3,CASSHLAGGRETQYF,TGCGCCAGCAGCCATCTAGCGGGGGGCCGGGAGACCCAGTACTTC
NA,TRBD1,TRBJ2-7,TRBV7-9,CASSSGQALTYEQYF,TGTGCCAGCAGCTCGGGACAGGCGCTAACCTACGAGCAGTACTTC
NA,NA,TRBJ1-2,TRBV29-1,CSVDRQGWDYGYTF,TGCAGCGTTGATAGGCAGGGCTGGGACTATGGCTACACCTTC
NA,TRBD1,TRBJ1-3,TRBV6-5,CASSYSGTGIGNTIYF,TGTGCCAGCAGTTACTCCGGGACAGGGATTGGAAACACCATATATTTT
NA,TRBD2,TRBJ2-5,TRBV19,CASAAAFGGGRTPQETQYF,TGCGCCAGTGCCGCCGCGTTCGGGGGGGGGAGGACCCCCCAAGAGACCCAGTACTTC
NA,NA,TRBJ2-5,TRBV15,CATSRERLEGETQYF,TGTGCCACCAGCAGAGAGCGTCTAGAGGGAGAGACCCAGTACTTC
few,TRBD2,TRBJ2-5,TRBV27,CASSKAGGSWETQYF,TGTGCCAGCAGTAAAGCGGGGGGGTCATGGGAGACCCAGTACTTC
NA,NA,TRBJ1-6,TRBV7-8,CASSLDPDRPSTSYNSPLHF,TGTGCCAGCAGCTTAGATCCCGACAGGCCCTCAACCTCCTATAATTCACCCCTCCACTTT
few,TRBD1,TRBJ1-1,TRBV6-5,CASSYGQGDTEAFF,TGTGCCAGCAGTTACGGGCAGGGGGACACTGAAGCTTTCTTT
NA,TRBD2,TRBJ2-1,TRBV6-1,CASSEFSGGSSYNEQFF,TGTGCCAGCAGTGAATTCAGCGGGGGGAGCTCCTACAATGAGCAGTTCTTC
NA,TRBD1,TRBJ1-1,TRBV7-9,CASSRDSYTEAFF,TGTGCCAGCAGCAGGGACAGCTACACTGAAGCTTTCTTT
NA,TRBD2,TRBJ2-2,TRBV11-2,CASSRLAGNTGELFF,TGTGCCAGCAGCAGACTAGCGGGGAACACCGGGGAGCTGTTTTTT
NA,NA,TRBJ1-1,TRBV2,CASKRTDLNTEAFF,TGTGCCAGCAAAAGGACAGACCTGAACACTGAAGCTTTCTTT
few,NA,TRBJ2-7,TRBV27,CASSQSGKPLGQYF,TGTGCCAGCAGCCAATCAGGGAAACCTTTAGGGCAGTACTTC
NA,NA,TRBJ1-3,TRBV7-2,CASSYLLKIGDTIYF,TGTGCCAGCAGCTACCTCCTAAAGATAGGGGACACCATATATTTT
NA,NA,TRBJ2-7,TRBV7-2,CASSNLYEQYF,TGTGCCAGCAGCAACTTATACGAGCAGTACTTC
NA,NA,TRBJ1-2,TRBV5-6,CASSLTREGYYGYTF,TGTGCCAGCAGCTTAACGAGGGAGGGCTACTATGGCTACACCTTC
few,TRBD1,TRBJ1-4,TRBV14,CASSQVGGGEKLFF,TGTGCCAGCAGCCAAGTAGGGGGCGGTGAAAAACTGTTTTTT
NA,NA,TRBJ1-2,TRBV5-1,CASTSSGNDYGYTF,TGCGCCAGCACGTCGAGCGGGAACGACTATGGCTACACCTTC
NA,NA,TRBJ1-6,TRBV18,CASSPTGSSVDSPLHF,TGTGCCAGCTCACCCACAGGAAGCTCTGTCGATTCACCCCTCCACTTT
NA,TRBD1,TRBJ1-6,TRBV4-1,CASSQEEDRRVPLHF,TGCGCCAGCAGCCAAGAGGAGGACAGGAGGGTTCCCCTCCACTTT
NA,TRBD2,TRBJ2-5,TRBV11-2,CASSSERGQETQYF,TGTGCCAGCAGCTCTGAGCGGGGCCAAGAGACCCAGTACTTC
NA,TRBD2,TRBJ2-3,TRBV7-2,CASDRSGGITDTQYF,TGTGCCAGCGACCGGAGCGGGGGGATCACAGATACGCAGTATTTT
NA,NA,TRBJ1-6,TRBV30,CAWSLRDESPLHF,TGTGCCTGGAGTTTGCGGGACGAATCACCCCTCCACTTT